Below, 8 T cell receptor beta chains from the same sample are listed, as sequenced in a study of beta chain features in type 1 diabetes. General study results and limits: Shortening of TCRB CDR3s, moderate but significant, appeared in all four CD4+ subsets of Type 1 diabetes patients.

The authors reverse transcribed all of the isolated RNA, so sequencing captured expressed TCRB transcripts. Assay: immunoSEQ multiplex PCR; the TCRdb copy retains only in-frame clones and omits some. The sample holds some 200,000 clones; 16% are singletons and the top ten take about 0.092%. These receptors' targets are unknown. Sequenced material: naive CD4+ T cells from blood. Receptors were obtained from a man aged 25-40 years with type 1 diabetes.

This clone was detected only a few times. The chain carries TRBV29-1 and TRBJ1-1; 7 positions match TRBD1. The CDR3 sequence is 15 residues long. V dropped 2 bases and J dropped 3; count of bases not matched to a gene: 9. The germline gives CDR1 SQVTM, CDR2 ANQGSEA. The CDR3 bases are TGCAGCGTTGAATTCCCGACAGGGCGCGACACTGAAGCTTTCTTT. Amino acid sequence: CSVEFPTGRDTEAFF.

The rearrangement links TRBV7-9 to TRBJ2-1, with D tentatively TRBD2 (6 bases). In germline, CDR1 is SEHNR, CDR2 FQNEAQ (reference sequence). The CDR3 covers 15 residues. Trimming removed 1 base from V and 7 bases from J, with 14 bases in between. CDR3 DNA sequence: TGTGCCAGCAGCTTAGGCCGGGGAGGCGGTAATGAGCAGTTCTTC. It yields the protein CASSLGRGGGNEQFF.

The chain couples TRBV29-1 to TRBJ2-2; D tentatively fits TRBD1 or TRBD2 (5 bases each). The V gene's germline CDR1 is SQVTM and CDR2 ANQGSEA. The ends were cut back, 4 bases at V and 0 bases at J, with 9 bases in the middle. This CDR3 spans 14 amino acids. The CDR3 DNA is TGCAGCGTTGGGGGGACCGCGAACACCGGGGAGCTGTTTTTT. The encoded protein is CSVGGTANTGELFF.

The chain combines TRBV27 with TRBJ2-5; 8 bases map to TRBD1. The CDR3 length is 14 residues. Germline V CDR1 and CDR2: MNHEY, SMNVEV (reference sequence). Unmatched junction bases numbered 8, after V lost 6 bases and J lost 5 bases. The CDR3 sequence: CASSRGQGRETQYF. The CDR3 coding sequence is TGTGCCAGCAGCCGCGGACAGGGCCGGGAGACCCAGTACTTC.

V gene TRBV30 combines with J gene TRBJ2-1, with 11 bases identical to TRBD2. V was pared by 4 bases and J by 2 bases, with 4 bases of the junction left unmatched. Germline V gene lookup returns CDR1 GTSNPN and CDR2 SVGIG (reference sequence). This CDR3 region has 15 residues. The CDR3 sequence: CAWNPTSGTYNEQFF. The DNA for the CDR3 is TGTGCCTGGAACCCGACTAGCGGGACCTACAATGAGCAGTTCTTC.

In this sample, this clone turned up a few times. This chain uses TRBV4-3 with TRBJ1-1, with 7 bases matching TRBD1. There are 15 residues in the CDR3. V trimming: 0 bases; J trimming: 0 bases; junction bases outside the gene matches: 1. CDR1 and CDR2 from the germline V gene are LGHNA and YSLEER. CDR3 nucleotides: TGCGCCAGCAGCCAAGAGACAGGGCTGAACACTGAAGCTTTCTTT. It codes for CASSQETGLNTEAFF.

This clone was seen only a few times. This chain uses TRBV14 with TRBJ2-5; D is possibly TRBD2 (6 bases). This CDR3 is built from 17 residues. V was shortened by 4 bases and J by 5 bases, with 23 bases between the two germline ends. Looked up from germline, CDR1 is SGHDN and CDR2 is FVKESK. The CDR3 DNA follows: TGTGCCAGCAGCCTCGGGGCGGACGCGGGGAGGAAGGAGACCCAGTACTTC. Its translation is CASSLGADAGRKETQYF. The whole variable domain, remainder taken from reference TRBV14 and TRBJ2-5, is EAGVTQFPSHSVIEKGQTVTLRCDPISGHDNLYWYRRVMGKEIKFLLHFVKESKQDESGMPNNRFLAERTGGTYSTLKVQPAELEDSGVYFCASSLGADAGRKETQYFGPGTRLLVL.

V is TRBV11-2 and J is TRBJ2-7; D is perhaps TRBD1 (5 bases). CDR1 and CDR2 (germline): SGHAT, FQNNGV. V lost 3 bases, J lost 6 bases, and 18 bases lay in between. CDR3 length: 15 amino acids. The CDR3: CASSFQGQGFSEQYF. The CDR3 DNA reads as TGTGCCAGCAGCTTCCAAGGTCAGGGTTTCTCCGAGCAGTACTTC.